This TCR beta chain was retrieved from a study of cytomegalovirus exposure and HLA in healthy donors. The data were produced by immunoSEQ multiplex PCR, yet TCRdb's version contains in-frame clones alone and is incomplete. The sample has fewer than 55,000 clones, roughly nine tenths seen once; the top ten hold almost 1.5%. To note about this clone: Antigen unknown.

CDR3 length: 15 residues. V dropped 4 bases and J dropped 3 bases, with 12 bases sitting between them. Germline V gene lookup returns CDR1 MNHEY and CDR2 SMNVEV (reference sequence). Study-level findings and limits: That first-cohort TCR clusters tended to co-occur in the roughly 120 validation repertoires was found in a later analysis. In vitro testing confirmed a few CMV-associated chains as specific for CMV antigens. Cytomegalovirus status was reportedly diagnosed by the classifier with high sensitivity and specificity.

V and J are TRBV27 and TRBJ1-4, with D maybe TRBD1 (5 bases). Sequencing used PBMCs. This sequence was found in a man between 18 and 29 years old in good health and CMV-seronegative. The CDR3 loop reads CASSYRGLANEKLFF. DNA for the CDR3: TGTGCCAGCAGTTACCGGGGGTTAGCTAATGAAAAACTGTTTTTT.